The present entry profiles one TCR beta chain with its context. This clone was recorded once. Its recognized antigen is unknown. Nothing much larger sits one base from this clone, and base qualities are not available. The cohort was made up of hundreds of healthy bone marrow donors. Cohort members were all nominally healthy when sampled, although unrecorded immune exposures were likely present. The donor was CMV seronegative and belonged to the group of more than 300 seronegative cohort members. A peripheral blood sample was collected from each donor, and TCR beta sequencing was performed on peripheral blood mononuclear cells. Genomic DNA extraction from the blood cell samples was performed with the Qiagen DNeasy Blood Extraction Kit. This specimen belongs to a study of cytomegalovirus exposure and HLA in healthy donors (dated by TCRdb to 2017 to 2019). Background on the whole study: An earlier analysis of some 600 of the donors reported approximately 260 Gb of sequence data and 100 million to 120 million unique TCR beta sequences obtained from around 170 million T cells. An early release covering roughly 600 HLA-typed donors comprised approximately 300 gigabases of sequencing data and tens of millions of unique TCR sequences. Of the roughly 430 genotyped donors, 65% to 90% fell in the genetic ancestry cluster associated with self-reported Caucasian donors. The aim of the study was to test whether cataloging public T cell receptors could identify signatures of past pathogen exposure. The study profiled the T cell repertoires of around 700 subjects by immunosequencing and related them to cytomegalovirus serostatus. Besides the first cohort of 666 subjects, a separate validation cohort made up of 120 different subjects was used. To predict cytomegalovirus infection status, the study combined high-throughput TCR immunosequencing, statistical association of individual TCRs with disease status, and machine learning. To study patterns of TCR occurrence, a later analysis re-analyzed previously published TCR beta repertoires from several hundred donors and added high-resolution HLA genotyping. The later analysis used no new phenotypic data to find candidate immune exposures, relying instead on TCR beta sequences and their occurrence across donors. An earlier analysis of 587 of the donors applied high-throughput TCR beta sequencing to assess whether each TCR beta V gene segment acted as functional or pseudogenic. Donor age, sex, ethnicity and CMV serostatus were compiled alongside the repertoire data. A later genetic analysis took genome-wide SNP genotypes for about 65% of the 666 donors and used that subset as a discovery cohort. All discovery cohort repertoires had been generated on a single sequencing platform. Both class I and class II loci were covered by HLA typing, at four-digit resolution. Typing coverage differed by locus: A, B, C, DRB1 and DQB1 were typed in roughly 629-630 donors, DQA1 in approximately 520, DPA1 in around 610, and DPB1 in just under 490. Because of strong linkage in the cohort, a handful of DR-DQ haplotypes were treated as single units for association and clustering. Across 398 genotyped donors of the cohort, an average of approximately 200,000 unique TCR beta nucleotide sequences per donor were sequenced, and 15% to 20% of those sequences were non-productive. Broad study findings and their caveats: A later analysis found that TCR association rates varied across HLA loci, with DRB1 alleles showing the most associated TCRs and HLA-C alleles the fewest. CMV serostatus was the only immune exposure information available for the cohort. The cohort was sequenced for TCR beta chains only, and without alpha or paired-chain data the features that could be detected were limited. A further reported finding was that TCR beta sequences accurately predicted the HLA-A and HLA-B alleles for most subjects in the first cohort. In a later analysis, HLA-associated TCR beta chains were found to be more clonally expanded and to have lower generation probabilities than equally common non-associated chains. When HLA alleles, especially DR and DQ, strongly co-occurred, TCR associations were difficult to assign to individual alleles. In a later analysis, several top co-occurrence clusters were reported to appear linked to parvovirus B19, influenza, CMV and Epstein-Barr virus. Cytomegalovirus status was reported to be diagnosed by the classifier with high specificity and sensitivity in both the original and validation cohorts. Because some donors lacked HLA typing at each locus, the association tests relied only on the typed subset. While some public TCRs were present in many individuals, most TCR sequences turned up only very rarely across donors. In a later genetic analysis, fewer N-insertions in productive TCRs were reported among donors in an Asian-associated ancestry cluster than the 666-donor mean. In vitro tests confirmed that three of the cytomegalovirus-associated TCR beta chains recognize cytomegalovirus antigens. A later analysis associated 15,000 to 20,000 TCR beta sequences with specific HLA alleles at a false discovery rate of 0.05. Correlated functional status among segregating V segments might reflect linkage disequilibrium, but an unknown experimental factor could not be ruled out. Because counts were too low, roughly 18 rarely observed V segments, including chromosome 9 orphons, were left out of the earlier analysis of a few hundred of the donors. It was suggested by the authors that the approach could potentially be generalized to other disease states and immunological phenotypes. The study gave a list of under 200 TCR beta chains associated with cytomegalovirus. An earlier analysis of around 540 of the donors showed that most TCR beta V segments appeared in productive rearrangements either about 87% or about 30% of the time, which broadly matched IMGT annotations. In a later analysis, most CMV-associated TCR beta chains were found to appear HLA-restricted, with HLA associations seemingly driven largely by CMV exposure. A group of highly shared sequence variants was considered likely to be a technical artifact of the sequencing pipeline. Roughly uniform sequencing depth across donors was assumed in presence/absence analyses, although this assumption may not hold. In a later genetic analysis, a missense DCLRE1C variant was associated with V-gene and J-gene trimming of TCR beta chains, and the association was replicated in an independent cohort.

The library was made by the immunoSEQ multiplex PCR assay. The multiplex PCR relied on a mix of 60 forward primers for TCR Vbeta segments and 13 reverse primers for TCR Jbeta segments. Amplification of the CDR3 region of rearranged TCR beta genes was performed with a multiplex PCR assay on genomic DNA. The Illumina HiSeq System was used to sequence the amplified TCR beta libraries as 87-base-pair reads. As for the original processing: A later analysis counted about 80 million unique TCR beta chains across the approximately 700 repertoires, and 10 million to 11 million of these chains were shared by at least two donors. To remove PCR and sequencing errors, raw reads were error-corrected and collapsed into unique sequences using a nearest-neighbor algorithm that merged closely related sequences. To assign V, D and J gene segments, CDR3 sequences were aligned to IMGT reference sequences. For a sequence to be retained, a match of at least six nucleotides was required to both a V gene segment and a J gene segment. Rearrangements were classified as productive when the CDR3 lacked stop codons and remained in frame with V and J, and all other rearrangements were classified as non-productive. CDR3 was defined according to IMGT convention as the region running from the second conserved V-encoded cysteine to the conserved J-encoded phenylalanine. In an earlier analysis of approximately 500 of the donors, sequences lacking an unambiguous match to a single V gene segment were excluded. In an earlier analysis of 500 to 750 of the donors, V segments were called functional above 56.7% productive rearrangements and were called segregating when the between-donor standard deviation exceeded 5%. A statistical classification framework was built for diagnosing cytomegalovirus status from the catalog of TCR beta chain sequences. In a later analysis, V and J genes were assigned by comparing TCR nucleotide sequences against IMGT/GENE-DB human TR gene sequences. A later analysis assigned CDR3 sequences and most-parsimonious VDJ recombination scenarios with the TCRdist pipeline. In a later analysis, every TCR beta chain was defined by the combination of its CDR3 amino acid sequence and its V-gene family, and reads without a unique V-gene family were dropped. As a way to deal with suspected cross-contamination and a sequencing artifact, a later analysis dropped 450 to 700 nucleotide sequences that were highly shared and had low generation probability. In a later analysis, a clonal expansion index was calculated for each public chain from normalized within-repertoire ranks of inferred template counts. A later analysis computed generation probabilities with a VDJ recombination model fitted to out-of-frame rearrangements, and checked the results against IGoR. In a later analysis, TCR-TCR, TCR-HLA and TCR-CMV co-occurrence was scored with hypergeometric tests, and a repertoire-size bias correction was applied to TCR pairs. A later analysis estimated false discovery rates by permuting HLA or CMV assignments 20 times. In a later analysis, co-occurring TCRs were grouped using DBSCAN, with TCRdist sequence similarity added in when clustering inside HLA-allele-positive subsets. Co-occurrence clustering excluded repertoires with fewer than 30,000 or more than 120,000 public chains, plus five with anomalous nucleotide sharing. The immuneACCESS repertoire file appears here via TCRdb, limited to in-frame rearrangements. These files lack a portion of the clones; in checked studies, under half of the deficit traces to unresolved V genes, and the cause of the others is not known. The V and J calls and the clone size are those of that table, but D and trimming were determined from the DNA. For this sample the table gives about 130,000 clones, of which 80% were detected only once. Together, the top ten hold 1% of the sample.

This receptor was identified in a man aged 35 to 55 in good health and CMV-seronegative. What was sequenced was PBMCs.

The DNA reads as follows: TGTGCCAGTGGTGGGGGCGACGAGCAGTACTTC. This gives the protein CASGGGDEQYF. This sequence uses TRBV28 and TRBJ2-7; TRBD1 is a possible D gene, resting on 6 matching bases. A distance of 11 bases separates the germline ends of V and J, which lose 9 bases and 5 bases respectively. The CDR3 has 11 amino acids, counting the end cysteine and phenylalanine. The read is trimmed to its CDR3 DNA, 33 bases read in frame from base 1. CDR1 and CDR2 (MDHEN, SYDVKM) derive from the germline V gene.